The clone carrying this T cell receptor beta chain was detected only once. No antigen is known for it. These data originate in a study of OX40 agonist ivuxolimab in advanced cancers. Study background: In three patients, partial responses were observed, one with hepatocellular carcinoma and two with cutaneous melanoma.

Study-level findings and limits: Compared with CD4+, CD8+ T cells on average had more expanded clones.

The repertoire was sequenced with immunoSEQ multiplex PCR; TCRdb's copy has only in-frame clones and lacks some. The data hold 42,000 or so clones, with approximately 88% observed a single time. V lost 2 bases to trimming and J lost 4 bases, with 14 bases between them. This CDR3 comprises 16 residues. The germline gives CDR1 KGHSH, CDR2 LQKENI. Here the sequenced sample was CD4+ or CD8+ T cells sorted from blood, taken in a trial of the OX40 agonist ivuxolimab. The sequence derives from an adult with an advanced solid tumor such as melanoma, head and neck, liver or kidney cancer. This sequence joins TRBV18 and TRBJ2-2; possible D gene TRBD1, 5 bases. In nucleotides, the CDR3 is TGTGCCAGCTCACCAAGAAATCAGGGCACCACCGGGGAGCTGTTTTTT. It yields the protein CASSPRNQGTTGELFF.